The T cell receptor beta chain under discussion was sequenced for a study of blood T cell repertoires in COVID-19 (dated by TCRdb to about 2020). About the full investigation: Samples from collaborators originated in the United States, Italy and Spain and spanned both the acute and convalescent phases of COVID-19. The dataset comprised deeply sampled blood TCRbeta repertoires from subjects exposed to, actively infected with, or recovered from COVID-19. HLA class I and class II types, where available, came from metadata supplied by the sample provider rather than from assay-based typing. The samples were drawn from two sources: the first 160 participants of the ongoing ImmuneRACE study, and fewer than 1,500 subjects contributed by 6 global collaborators. The repertoires were released in a freely available public database meant as a resource for research on the immune response to SARS-CoV-2. A de-identified subject ID, COVID-19 status, age in years and sex were almost always included in the sample metadata. The material from the prospective study consisted of cDNA or gDNA derived from T cells, B-cell-depleted T cells, or PBMCs.

The immunoSEQ Assay, a bias-controlled multiplex PCR, was used to amplify TCRbeta CDR3 regions from genomic DNA. For the original study's pipeline: Within the assay, amplification of reference gene primers was used to estimate how many nucleated cells each sample contained. To quantify the absolute abundance of each unique TCRbeta CDR3 rearrangement, sequence reads were collapsed and filtered. For each sample, productive Simpson clonality was calculated as the square root of Simpson's diversity index across productive rearrangements. TCRdb stores this immuneACCESS table with in-frame sequences only. Part of the clones is absent; in the studies checked, under half of the shortfall reflects unresolved V genes, and no reason is known for the rest. The D gene and trimming were derived from the DNA, and the V and J assignments and clone size from that table. The sample yields 200,000 or so clones; 70% to 90% were counted once. The ten largest clonotypes hold approximately 2.4% of the sample.

Study-wide conclusions, independent of this receptor: Clinical and demographic metadata were provided uncurated, with the amount varying by source and participant.

At one collaborating source in Seattle, patients were enrolled during active infection and were followed longitudinally through the course of disease. Whole blood was collected in K2EDTA tubes by collaborating institutions according to the institutions' own protocols. For TCRbeta analysis, collaborators shipped samples as frozen whole blood, isolated PBMCs, or DNA extracted from either of those sample types. To note about this clone: Its antigen remains undetermined. Qualities for individual bases were not recorded, and no much larger clone is one base off.

The junction shows trimming of 3 bases on V and 3 bases on J, plus 6 bases between the germline ends. CDR1 and CDR2 are drawn from the germline V gene: SQVTM, ANQGSEA. The CDR3 spans 12 residues, from the cysteine through the phenylalanine. Only the CDR3 part of the read is kept: 36 bases, read in frame from the first base. The chain is made from TRBV29-1 and TRBJ2-1; confidence is insufficient to name the D gene. The sample consisted of peripheral blood. The sequence derives from a man aged 25 to 45 with COVID-19, enrolled during active disease. The nucleotide sequence reads TGCAGCGTTGAGCGGTACTACAATGAGCAGTTCTTC. It encodes CSVERYYNEQFF.